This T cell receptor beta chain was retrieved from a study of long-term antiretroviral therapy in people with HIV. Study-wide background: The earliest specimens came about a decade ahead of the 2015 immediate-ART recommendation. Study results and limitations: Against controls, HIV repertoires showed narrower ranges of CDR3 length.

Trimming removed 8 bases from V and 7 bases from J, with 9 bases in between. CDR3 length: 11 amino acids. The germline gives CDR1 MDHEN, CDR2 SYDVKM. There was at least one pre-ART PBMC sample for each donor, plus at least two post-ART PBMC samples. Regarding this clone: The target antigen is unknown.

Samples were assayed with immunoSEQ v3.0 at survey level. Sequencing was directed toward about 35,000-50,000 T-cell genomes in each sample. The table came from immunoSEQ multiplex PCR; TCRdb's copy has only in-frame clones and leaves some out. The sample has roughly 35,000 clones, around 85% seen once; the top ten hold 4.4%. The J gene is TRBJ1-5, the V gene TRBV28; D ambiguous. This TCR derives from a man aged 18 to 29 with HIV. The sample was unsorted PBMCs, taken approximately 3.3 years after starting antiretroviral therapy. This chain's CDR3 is CASRTGQPQHF. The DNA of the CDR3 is TGTGCCAGCCGGACTGGCCAGCCCCAGCATTTT.